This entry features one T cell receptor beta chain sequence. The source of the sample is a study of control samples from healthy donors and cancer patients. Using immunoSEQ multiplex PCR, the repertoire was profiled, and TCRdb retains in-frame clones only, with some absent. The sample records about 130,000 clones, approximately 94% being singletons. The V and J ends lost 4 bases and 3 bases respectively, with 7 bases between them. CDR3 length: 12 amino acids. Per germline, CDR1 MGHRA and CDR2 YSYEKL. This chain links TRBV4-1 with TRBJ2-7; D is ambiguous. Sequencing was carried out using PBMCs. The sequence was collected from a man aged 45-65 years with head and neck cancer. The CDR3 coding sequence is TGCGCCAGCAGCCCGAACGGCTACGAGCAGTACTTC. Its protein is CASSPNGYEQYF.